The 14 T cell receptor beta chains reported below all come from one sample, sequenced in a study of cytomegalovirus exposure and HLA in healthy donors. Use of 60 Vbeta and 13 Jbeta primers characterized the PCR. Sequenced by immunoSEQ multiplex PCR; TCRdb stores in-frame clones only, minus some. This table holds 75,000 to 90,000 clones, around three fifths found once. Sequenced sample: PBMCs. The receptor source for this set is a woman aged 40 to 50 in good health and CMV-seropositive.

The chain is built from TRBV27 and TRBJ2-3, with 9 positions matching TRBD2. The trim removed 5 bases at V and 5 bases at J, leaving 5 bases unmatched. The CDR3 consists of 14 residues. Germline V CDR1 and CDR2: MNHEY, SMNVEV (reference sequence). CDR3 amino acids: CASSLLAGRDTQYF. In DNA, the CDR3 is TGTGCCAGCAGTCTGCTAGCGGGGAGAGATACGCAGTATTTT.

In its sample, this clone was seen a few times. V gene TRBV11-2 combines with J gene TRBJ1-1, with 9 positions matching TRBD1. The CDR3 is made up of 15 amino acids. CDR1 is SGHAT, CDR2 FQNNGV, per germline. V was clipped by 1 base and J by 7 bases; unmatched bases: 7. This chain's CDR3 is CASSLVSGTGIEAFF. The CDR3 region has the DNA TGTGCCAGCAGCTTAGTCAGCGGGACAGGGATTGAAGCTTTCTTT.

This clone was observed a handful of times. The rearrangement links TRBV27 to TRBJ1-5; TRBD1 agrees at 11 bases. CDR3 size: 14 residues. CDR1 is MNHEY, CDR2 SMNVEV, per germline (reference sequence). J gave up 7 bases and V 5 bases, and 4 bases lay outside the gene matches. The CDR3 DNA reads TGTGCCAGCAGTGGACAGGGGGCATACCAGCCCCAGCATTTT. Amino acids: CASSGQGAYQPQHF.

This clone came up a few times. The chain has TRBV27 and TRBJ2-7, with TRBD2 matching over 11 bases. Trimming at V came to 4 bases and at J to 7 bases, leaving 3 bases not matched to a gene. Germline values: CDR1 MNHEY, CDR2 SMNVEV (reference sequence). This CDR3 contains 13 residues. The DNA of the CDR3 is TGTGCCAGCAGTTCCGTAGCGGGAGGGGAGCAGTACTTC. It translates to CASSSVAGGEQYF.

The sample holds a few counts of this clone. The J gene is TRBJ2-1, the V gene TRBV27, with 11 bases fitting TRBD2. The germline gives CDR1 MNHEY, CDR2 SMNVEV (reference sequence). V was pared by 7 bases and J by 4 bases, with 6 bases of the junction left unmatched. This CDR3 has 15 amino acids. The CDR3 here is CASTPGTSGYNEQFF. CDR3 nucleotide sequence: TGTGCCAGCACGCCCGGGACTAGCGGATACAATGAGCAGTTCTTC.

The chain uses TRBV20-1 and TRBJ2-7; D is ambiguous. CDR1 and CDR2 from the germline V gene are DFQATT and SNEGSKA (reference sequence). CDR3 size: 11 residues. V was cut by 5 bases and J by 3 bases, with 8 bases left in between. In DNA, the CDR3 is TGCAGTGCTCCCCAGTACTACGAGCAGTACTTC. Encoded protein: CSAPQYYEQYF.

The chain joins TRBV4-3 to TRBJ2-1; 7 bases fit TRBD1. V gave up 4 bases and J gave up 8 bases; unmatched junction bases: 8. The CDR3 is 14 residues long. CDR1 is LGHNA and CDR2 is YSLEER in the germline V gene. CDR3 sequence: CASSPNGRGHEQFF. CDR3 DNA: TGCGCCAGCAGCCCCAACGGTAGGGGGCATGAGCAGTTCTTC.

V and J are TRBV28 and TRBJ2-2, with D unresolved. The CDR3 covers 14 residues. Trimming removed 3 bases from V and 4 bases from J, with 9 bases in between. Germline V gives CDR1 MDHEN, CDR2 SYDVKM. The CDR3: CASSLRAPTGELFF. The CDR3 DNA follows: TGTGCCAGCAGTTTGCGAGCCCCCACCGGGGAGCTGTTTTTT. The whole variable domain, filled in from reference TRBV28 and TRBJ2-2, reads DVKVTQSSRYLVKRTGEKVFLECVQDMDHENMFWYRQDPGLGLRLIYFSYDVKMKEKGDIPEGYSVSREKKERFSLILESASTNQTSMYLCASSLRAPTGELFFGEGSRLTVL.

This chain connects TRBV27 to TRBJ2-3; tentatively, D is TRBD1 (5 bases). Germline CDR1 reads MNHEY; CDR2 reads SMNVEV (reference sequence). Trimming pared 5 bases from V and 3 bases from J, leaving 12 bases between. The CDR3 has 14 amino acids. CDR3 coding DNA: TGTGCCAGCAGTCATCAGGGTTCTACAGATACGCAGTATTTT. Encoded protein: CASSHQGSTDTQYF.

The rearrangement links TRBV6-4 to TRBJ1-2, with 8 positions matching TRBD1. V gave up 5 bases and J gave up 1 base; unmatched junction bases: 3. The CDR3 runs 14 residues. The germline gives CDR1 MRHNA, CDR2 SNTAGT. CDR3 residues: CASSSGQGNYGYTF. For the CDR3, the DNA is TGTGCCAGCAGTTCTGGACAGGGTAACTATGGCTACACCTTC.

V is TRBV19 and J is TRBJ1-5, with D tentatively TRBD1 (5 bases). Trimming took off 4 bases at V and 5 bases at J, with 18 bases between the two ends. Germline lookup yields CDR1 LNHDA and CDR2 SQIVND (reference sequence). This CDR3 contains 16 residues. CDR3 protein: CASSKGQAGGYQPQHF. In DNA, the CDR3 is TGTGCCAGTAGTAAGGGCCAAGCGGGGGGGTATCAGCCCCAGCATTTT. Variable domain in full (rest from reference TRBV19 and TRBJ1-5): DGGITQSPKYLFRKEGQNVTLSCEQNLNHDAMYWYRQDPGQGLRLIYYSQIVNDFQKGDIAEGYSVSREKKESFPLTVTSAQKNPTAFYLCASSKGQAGGYQPQHFGDGTRLSIL.

The V and J genes are TRBV6-6 and TRBJ2-1; 7 positions agree with TRBD2. The CDR3 consists of 16 residues. The germline gives CDR1 MNHNY, CDR2 SVGAGI (reference sequence). V lost 0 bases to trimming and J lost 3 bases; unmatched junction nucleotides: 5. The CDR3 protein is CASSYSYREDYNEQFF. The CDR3 region has the DNA TGTGCCAGCAGTTACTCGTATCGGGAGGACTACAATGAGCAGTTCTTC.

This sequence joins TRBV29-1 and TRBJ1-1; the match to TRBD1 covers 10 bases. V lost 5 bases to trimming and J lost 3 bases; unmatched junction nucleotides: 6. CDR3 length: 14 amino acids. Per the germline V gene, CDR1 is SQVTM and CDR2 is ANQGSEA. The CDR3 sequence is CSVSRTGGDTEAFF. The CDR3 DNA sequence: TGCAGCGTTTCGCGGACAGGGGGGGACACTGAAGCTTTCTTT.

This chain uses TRBV6-5 with TRBJ2-7; D possibly corresponds to TRBD2 (5 bases). Germline V CDR1 and CDR2: MNHEY, SVGAGI. V was shortened by 6 bases and J by 3 bases, with 15 bases between the two germline ends. This CDR3 is 14 amino acids long. CDR3: CASRSGPRDYEQYF. CDR3 DNA sequence: TGTGCCAGCAGGAGCGGTCCAAGGGACTACGAGCAGTACTTC.